This is a list of T cell receptor beta chains from one sample in a study of T cells in Graves' hyperthyroidism and ophthalmopathy. Via MiXCR, TCRdb re-called the multiplex PCR reads, giving one row per CDR3 protein. The sample lists some 600,000 distinct CDR3 sequences, approximately 15% occurring once. The sequencing sample was made of blood. These receptor sequences come from a woman aged 25 to 39 with Graves' hyperthyroidism that later progressed to Graves' ophthalmopathy. CDR3s include the opening cysteine and the closing phenylalanine or tryptophan. The D gene is left open where the match is weak. Clone size is stated in some rows and not others, as once, few, many or a class when expanded.

>-|TRBV12-3/TRBV12-4|TRBJ2-3|TRBD2
CASSLTSGRARYTDTQYF
TGTGCCAGCAGTTTAACTAGCGGGAGGGCCAGATACACAGATACGCAGTATTTT
>many|TRBV7-2|TRBJ2-7|-
CASSSVSRITYEQYF
TGTGCCAGCAGCTCCGTTAGCCGTATAACCTACGAGCAGTACTTC
>many|TRBV2|TRBJ1-3|-
CASRRSVEDHSGNTIYF
TGTGCCAGCAGGCGGTCTGTCGAGGACCACTCTGGAAACACCATATATTTT
>many|TRBV7-3|TRBJ2-2|TRBD2
CASSLSGSVGTGELFF
TGTGCCAGCAGCCTTAGCGGGAGCGTAGGAACCGGGGAGCTGTTTTTT
>few|TRBV7-9|TRBJ2-1|-
CASSLQSTYYNEQFF
TGTGCCAGCAGCTTACAATCTACCTATTACAATGAGCAGTTCTTC
>-|TRBV3-1|TRBJ2-3|-
CASSQDGREVDTQYF
TGTGCCAGCAGCCAAGACGGCAGGGAGGTCGATACGCAGTATTTT
>many|TRBV6-6|TRBJ2-3|TRBD2
CASSYSNGLAGHTDTQYF
TGTGCCAGCAGTTACTCGAATGGGCTAGCGGGGCACACAGATACGCAGTATTTT
>many|TRBV29-1|TRBJ1-5|-
CSVEEGGQGGQPQHF
TGCAGCGTTGAAGAAGGTGGGCAGGGAGGTCAGCCCCAGCATTTT
>many|TRBV11-3|TRBJ2-7|TRBD2
CASSTSGTAWGGEQYF
TGTGCCAGCAGCACTAGCGGGACCGCCTGGGGGGGCGAGCAGTACTTC
>few|TRBV4-2|TRBJ2-2|-
CASSPWVGELFF
TGTGCCAGCAGCCCATGGGTCGGGGAGCTGTTTTTT
>many|TRBV20-1|TRBJ2-3|-
CSARDQGSPTDTQYF
TGCAGTGCTAGAGATCAGGGGAGCCCCACAGATACGCAGTATTTT
>many|TRBV30|TRBJ2-5|-
CAWSPQESPQYF
TGTGCCTGGAGTCCCCAGGAGTCTCCCCAGTACTTC
>few|TRBV19|TRBJ2-3|TRBD1
CASSPRDRGLGDTQYF
TGTGCCAGTAGTCCACGGGACAGGGGGCTTGGAGATACGCAGTATTTT
>many|TRBV27|TRBJ2-2|-
CASSSGGPPGTGELFF
TGTGCCAGCAGTTCGGGCGGACCCCCGGGCACCGGGGAGCTGTTTTTT
>many|TRBV2|TRBJ2-7|-
CASGDSYEQYF
TGTGCCAGCGGGGACTCCTACGAGCAGTACTTC
>many|TRBV24-1|TRBJ2-5|TRBD2
CATGLSVDSRGLAEETQYF
TGTGCCACCGGCCTGAGTGTTGACAGTCGCGGACTAGCGGAAGAGACCCAGTACTTC
>-|TRBV9|TRBJ2-1|-
CASSVGPLDEQFF
TGTGCCAGCAGCGTAGGTCCGCTAGATGAGCAGTTCTTC
>many|TRBV12-3/TRBV12-4|TRBJ1-4|TRBD1
CASSFQGAPNEKLFF
TGTGCCAGCAGTTTCCAGGGGGCACCTAATGAAAAACTGTTTTTT
>many|TRBV28|TRBJ1-1|-
CASSLLETRAEAFF
TGTGCCAGCAGTTTATTGGAGACTCGCGCTGAAGCTTTCTTT
>many|TRBV20-1|TRBJ2-1|TRBD2
CSASATSGVYNEQFF
TGCAGTGCTAGCGCTACTAGCGGGGTTTACAATGAGCAGTTCTTC
>-|TRBV7-2|TRBJ2-1|TRBD1
CASSLDRGGINEQFF
TGTGCCAGCAGCTTGGACAGGGGTGGGATAAATGAGCAGTTCTTC
>-|TRBV5-4|TRBJ2-7|-
CASSSTSNTLEQYF
TGTGCCAGCAGCTCAACTAGCAACACGCTCGAGCAGTACTTC
>many|TRBV28|TRBJ2-1|-
CASSFPRSGEQFF
TGTGCCAGCAGTTTCCCGAGGTCGGGTGAGCAGTTCTTC
>many|TRBV29-1|TRBJ2-2|-
CSVGADSANTGELFF
TGCAGCGTTGGGGCGGACAGTGCGAACACCGGGGAGCTGTTTTTT
>few|TRBV29-1|TRBJ2-1|TRBD2
CSVEFIGTSGANNEQFF
TGCAGCGTTGAATTCATCGGGACTAGCGGGGCAAACAATGAGCAGTTCTTC
>many|TRBV27|TRBJ1-1|-
CASSLDKAMNTEAFF
TGTGCCAGCAGTTTAGACAAAGCCATGAACACTGAAGCTTTCTTT
>many|TRBV19|TRBJ2-2|TRBD1
CVSDRGLGGELFF
TGTGTCTCGGACAGGGGCCTCGGCGGGGAGCTGTTTTTT